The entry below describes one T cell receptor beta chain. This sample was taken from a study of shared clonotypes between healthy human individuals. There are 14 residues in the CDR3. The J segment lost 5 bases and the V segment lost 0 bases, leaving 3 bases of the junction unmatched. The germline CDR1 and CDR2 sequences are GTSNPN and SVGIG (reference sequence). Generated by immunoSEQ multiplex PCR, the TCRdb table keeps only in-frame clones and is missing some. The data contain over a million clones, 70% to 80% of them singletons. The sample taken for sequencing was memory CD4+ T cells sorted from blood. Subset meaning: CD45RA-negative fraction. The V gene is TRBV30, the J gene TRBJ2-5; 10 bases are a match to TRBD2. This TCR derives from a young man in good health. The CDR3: CAWSVQAGGETQYF. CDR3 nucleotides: TGTGCCTGGAGTGTACAAGCGGGAGGGGAGACCCAGTACTTC.